This T cell receptor beta chain originates from a study of cytomegalovirus exposure and HLA in healthy donors. Study-level points and caveats: Among the most significant clusters, several appeared linked to common viral pathogens in a later analysis. Within an earlier analysis, most TCR beta V segments proved productive either about 87% or about 30% of the time.

This clone was picked up a small number of times. Its antigen is as yet unknown. V lost 2 bases, J lost 7 bases, and 12 bases stayed unmatched. Germline values: CDR1 MDHEN, CDR2 SYDVKM. The CDR3 extends over 17 amino acids. Amplification used 60 Vbeta primers and 13 Jbeta primers. The repertoire was sequenced with immunoSEQ multiplex PCR; TCRdb's copy has only in-frame clones and lacks some. The sample lists about 190,000 clones, roughly four fifths occurring once. The TCR originated in a woman aged 25 to 39 in good health and CMV-seropositive. The chain links TRBV28 to TRBJ2-7, with 12 positions matching TRBD1. The sample was PBMCs. Written as DNA, the CDR3 is TGTGCCAGCAGTTTACTGTTATGGGGACAGGGGGCCGGGGAGCAGTACTTC. Translated: CASSLLLWGQGAGEQYF.